This is a list of T cell receptor beta chains from one sample in a study of T-cell reconstitution after alpha-beta-depleted transplantation in children. TCRdb independently ran MiXCR on the PCR reads; one entry per CDR3 protein. The sample carries 120,000 to 150,000 distinct CDR3 sequences, about 9% recorded once. The sample here was PBMCs, mostly from graft donor cells, taken 180 days after TCRalphabeta/CD19-depleted stem cell transplant. The origin of the receptors is a female patient aged 2-9 years who had a stem cell transplant for congenital amegakaryocytic thrombocytopenia, so the T cells may come from the graft donor. Both conserved end residues are part of each CDR3. Each record gives: clone size, J gene, V gene, D gene, CDR3 DNA, CDR3 protein. The D gene is left open where the match is weak. Clone size is given for some rows only: seen once, a few or many times, or a class if the clone is expanded.

>many|TRBJ2-2|TRBV6-5|.
TGTGCCAGCAGTTACTCCGACCCTCTTCCCGGGGAGCTGTTTTTT
CASSYSDPLPGELFF
>.|TRBJ1-5|TRBV6-2/TRBV6-3|.
TGTGCCAGCAGTTACGGGCAGGAATATAGCAATCAGCCCCAGCATTTT
CASSYGQEYSNQPQHF
>few|TRBJ1-2|TRBV27|.
TGTGCCAGCAGTTTAAACAGGGTGGATGGCTACACCTTC
CASSLNRVDGYTF
>many|TRBJ2-4|TRBV30|.
TGTGCCTGGAGTGTAGCCCAGGGCGTTAAAAACATTCAGTACTTC
CAWSVAQGVKNIQYF
>many|TRBJ1-2|TRBV25-1|.
TGTGCCAGCAGTGAATTAGTGGCCTCTCGGCACTATGGCTACACCTTC
CASSELVASRHYGYTF
>many|TRBJ2-7|TRBV27|TRBD2
TGTGCCAGCAGTTTCATAGCCCCGACTAGCGGGAGGTCGTACGAGCAGTACTTC
CASSFIAPTSGRSYEQYF
>many|TRBJ1-2|TRBV15|.
TGTGCCACCAGCAGCGACAGGCTACCGTATGGCTACACCTTC
CATSSDRLPYGYTF
>many|TRBJ2-1|TRBV7-6|.
TGTGCCAGCAGCTTAGTATTGGGGCCCGAGGAGCAGTTCTTC
CASSLVLGPEEQFF
>many|TRBJ2-2|TRBV5-1|.
TGCGCCAGCAGCTCCCTACCGCAGGGGCCCACCGGGGAGCTGTTTTTT
CASSSLPQGPTGELFF
>few|TRBJ1-1|TRBV30|.
TGTGCCTGGGCCCGCGTGAACACTGAAGCTTTCTTT
CAWARVNTEAFF
>many|TRBJ2-3|TRBV10-3|TRBD2
TGTGCCATCAGTGAGGCGGGAGCGGGCACAGATACGCAGTATTTT
CAISEAGAGTDTQYF
>many|TRBJ1-2|TRBV11-2|.
TGTGCCAGCAGCTTACCCTGGTTCCCCGGGGGGGCAAACTATGGCTACACCTTC
CASSLPWFPGGANYGYTF
>many|TRBJ2-1|TRBV5-4|.
TGTGCCAGCAGCAATCAACAGGGAAGCGATGAGCAGTTCTTC
CASSNQQGSDEQFF
>.|TRBJ2-3|TRBV7-2|TRBD1
TGTGCCAGCAGCTTGACAGGGGACCCCGGTACGCAGTATTTT
CASSLTGDPGTQYF
>few|TRBJ2-6|TRBV7-2|.
TGTGCCAGCAGCCTAAGGGTCGGGCAACCTGGGGCCAACGTCCTGACTTTC
CASSLRVGQPGANVLTF
>many|TRBJ2-4|TRBV12-3/TRBV12-4|.
TGTGCCAGCAGTTTTCACGGGGGTAGTGCCAAAAACATTCAGTACTTC
CASSFHGGSAKNIQYF
>.|TRBJ2-5|TRBV18|TRBD1
TGTGCCAGCTCACCTCCGACAGGGGGCGTTGAGACCCAGTACTTC
CASSPPTGGVETQYF